This T cell receptor (beta chain) emerged from a study of T cells expressing NK-cell markers. Study outcomes and limitations: There were a few donors in whom these clonotypes also led the CD3+CD56-NKG2C+ fraction. Clarity on HCMV specificity was lacking for the expanded NKG2C+ T cell clones.

As regards this clonotype: Its specificity is unknown.

CDR3 length: 13 residues. Germline V CDR1 and CDR2: SGHRS, YFSETQ. No DNA is given; TCRdb re-called the 5' RACE reads and lists each CDR3 protein once. The sample shows roughly 390,000 distinct CDR3 sequences, and about 5.2% sits with its ten largest clones. This rearrangement joins TRBV5-1 to TRBJ1-4. The sequencing sample was made of blood T cells: a sorted CD56 or NKG2C T cell subset, CD4+ or CD8+ T cells, or bulk PBMC T cells (not recorded which). The TCR comes from a man between 18 and 69 years old in good health. The CDR3 is CASSWDSGLQLFF.